The 18 T cell receptor beta chains listed next were all sequenced from one sample in a study of blood T cell repertoires in COVID-19. Data came from immunoSEQ multiplex PCR; TCRdb stores just in-frame clones and leaves some out. The table has around 250,000 clones, 85% seen once. The specimen sequenced was PBMCs or T cells enriched from blood (not recorded which). The receptors were sampled from a woman between 50 and 59 years old with acute COVID-19.

J is TRBJ1-2 and V is TRBV4-2; no reliable D call. With 0 bases removed from V and 7 bases from J, the gap between germline ends came to 12 bases. The germline V gene encodes CDR1 LGHNA and CDR2 YNFKEQ. The CDR3 contains 14 residues. CDR3 in DNA: TGTGCCAGCAGCCAAGATTTAGCGACTTTTGGCTACACCTTC. Translated: CASSQDLATFGYTF.

The rearrangement joins TRBV6-1 to TRBJ1-1; TRBD1 aligns across 7 bases. This CDR3 has 17 amino acids. The V and J ends lost 1 base and 0 bases, in that order; junction bases with no gene match: 8. Germline V gene sequence: CDR1 MNHNS, CDR2 SASEGT. The CDR3 sequence is CASSEGPTGRMNTEAFF. CDR3 bases: TGTGCCAGCAGTGAAGGGCCGACAGGGCGCATGAACACTGAAGCTTTCTTT.

The CDR3 nucleotides read TGTGCCAGCAGCTCCTCCCGACAGGGAAGAACTGAAGCTTTCTTT. Protein sequence: CASSSSRQGRTEAFF. The chain joins TRBV5-5 to TRBJ1-1; 7 positions agree with TRBD1. The CDR3 contains 15 residues. From germline, CDR1 is SGHKS and CDR2 YYEKEE (reference sequence). With V trimmed by 3 bases and J by 5 bases, 10 bases remained unmatched.

The chain has TRBV6-1 and TRBJ1-5; D gene unclear. Germline CDR1 MNHNS, CDR2 SASEGT. V lost 3 bases and J 4 bases, leaving 7 bases between the germline ends. This CDR3 comprises 13 residues. CDR3 amino acids: CASSERGNQPQHF. DNA of the CDR3: TGTGCCAGCAGTGAGCGAGGGAATCAGCCCCAGCATTTT.

V gene TRBV6-5 combines with J gene TRBJ1-5; TRBD1 aligns across 7 bases. The CDR3 runs to 12 residues. From germline, CDR1 is MNHEY and CDR2 SVGAGI. Trimming cost V 5 bases and J 7 bases; bases outside gene matches: 2. CDR3 protein: CASSTGEQPQHF. The CDR3 DNA reads as TGTGCCAGCAGTACAGGGGAGCAGCCCCAGCATTTT.

The V gene is TRBV6-5, the J gene TRBJ1-2; D call uncertain. The CDR3 totals 15 residues. Germline V gives CDR1 MNHEY, CDR2 SVGAGI. V dropped 2 bases and J dropped 1 base, with 11 bases sitting between them. CDR3 amino acids: CASSYRQEYNYGYTF. CDR3 nucleotide sequence: TGTGCCAGCAGTTACCGCCAGGAATATAACTATGGCTACACCTTC.

The chain carries TRBV19 and TRBJ1-3, with TRBD1 identical over 7 bases. J was trimmed by 2 bases and V by 6 bases; bases with no gene match: 7. Germline values: CDR1 LNHDA, CDR2 SQIVND (reference sequence). There are 15 residues in the CDR3. The CDR3 DNA reads as TGTGCCAGTAGCCGCGGGACAGAAACTGGAAACACCATATATTTT. Translated, it gives CASSRGTETGNTIYF. The full variable domain, completed using reference TRBV19 and TRBJ1-3, is DGGITQSPKYLFRKEGQNVTLSCEQNLNHDAMYWYRQDPGQGLRLIYYSQIVNDFQKGDIAEGYSVSREKKESFPLTVTSAQKNPTAFYLCASSRGTETGNTIYFGEGSWLTVV.

This chain uses TRBV11-2 with TRBJ2-7, with TRBD1 identical over 9 bases. This CDR3 spans 15 amino acids. Germline CDR1 is SGHAT and CDR2 is FQNNGV. V lost 1 base to trimming and J lost 2 bases; unmatched junction nucleotides: 3. The CDR3 DNA reads TGTGCCAGCAGCTTAGCAGGGACAGGGCCCTACGAGCAGTACTTC. Translation gives CASSLAGTGPYEQYF. The complete variable domain, with remaining parts taken from reference TRBV11-2 and TRBJ2-7, reads EAGVAQSPRYKIIEKRQSVAFWCNPISGHATLYWYQQILGQGPKLLIQFQNNGVVDDSQLPKDRFSAERLKGVDSTLKIQPAKLEDSAVYLCASSLAGTGPYEQYFGPGTRLTVT.

This clone was recorded a few times. V usage is TRBV6-5 and J usage is TRBJ2-3; perhaps TRBD2 as D (6 bases). Looked up from germline, CDR1 is MNHEY and CDR2 is SVGAGI. Trimming stripped 8 bases from V and 2 bases from J, with 8 bases between. This CDR3 comprises 12 residues. The CDR3 DNA is TGTGCCAGCGCGGGGAACACAGATACGCAGTATTTT. Translated: CASAGNTDTQYF.

The V and J genes are TRBV12-3 or TRBV12-4 and TRBJ1-2; tentatively, D is TRBD1 (5 bases). The germline V and J ends were trimmed by 5 bases and 6 bases, with 13 bases remaining between them. The CDR3 runs 13 residues. The CDR3: CASSTGEGDGYTF. Here the CDR3 DNA reads TGTGCCAGCAGTACGGGGGAAGGGGATGGCTACACCTTC.

This chain joins TRBV12-5 and TRBJ2-7; 7 positions agree with TRBD1. Germline CDR1 reads LGHNT; CDR2 reads FRNRAP. The CDR3 sequence is 15 residues long. The V gene end was trimmed by 3 bases and the J gene end by 3 bases; junction bases not matched to a gene: 8. Here the CDR3 reads CASGFATGLNYEQYF. The DNA for the CDR3 is TGTGCTAGTGGTTTTGCGACAGGGCTTAACTACGAGCAGTACTTC.

Worth noting for this clone: Other DNA sequences in this specimen translate into the identical CDR3. The rearrangement uses TRBV5-4 and TRBJ2-7; 9 bases fit TRBD1. Germline lookup yields CDR1 SGHNT and CDR2 YYREEE (reference sequence). Germline trimming cut 3 bases from V and 2 bases from J; bases unmatched to any gene: 3. CDR3 length: 14 residues. The CDR3 reads CASSSGQGTYEQYF. In DNA form, the CDR3 reads TGTGCCAGCAGCTCCGGACAGGGGACCTACGAGCAGTACTTC.

J is TRBJ2-4 and V is TRBV23-1; D gene uncertain. TRBV23-1 is an ORF, with its function uncertain. This CDR3 is built from 17 residues. Deletions cut 3 bases from V and 1 base from J, with 16 bases between. CDR3 sequence (DNA): TGCGCCAGCAGTCACCCCATTCTGAGGTGGGCCAAAAACATTCAGTACTTC. Translating it yields CASSHPILRWAKNIQYF.

The gene calls are TRBV7-2 and TRBJ1-1; D is possibly TRBD1 (5 bases). Trimming left V 1 base short and J 4 bases short, with 16 bases between. Per germline, CDR1 SGHTA and CDR2 FQGNSA. The CDR3 is 16 amino acids. The CDR3 coding sequence is TGTGCCAGCAGCTTAGTATCAACCACGGGGGGCACTGAAGCTTTCTTT. Encoded protein: CASSLVSTTGGTEAFF.

The chain combines TRBV18 with TRBJ2-7; 9 bases agree with TRBD1. J gave up 1 base and V 4 bases, and 5 bases lay outside the gene matches. The CDR3 extends over 15 amino acids. CDR1 and CDR2 from the germline V gene are KGHSH and LQKENI. The DNA for the CDR3 is TGTGCCAGCTCACTGGAAGGGACAGGGTCCTACGAGCAGTACTTC. Protein: CASSLEGTGSYEQYF.

The rearrangement links TRBV4-3 to TRBJ1-1; 11 bases align to TRBD1. Germline V gives CDR1 LGHNA, CDR2 YSLEER. CDR3 length: 16 amino acids. The junction had 5 bases not matched to a gene; V was cut back by 0 bases and J by 5 bases. The CDR3, as DNA: TGCGCCAGCAGCCAAGACGAAGGGACAGGGGGGACTGAAGCTTTCTTT. This gives the protein CASSQDEGTGGTEAFF.

The rearrangement uses TRBV29-1 and TRBJ2-6; D is unresolved. The germline V gene encodes CDR1 SQVTM and CDR2 ANQGSEA. The germline V and J ends were trimmed by 4 bases and 1 base, with 14 bases remaining between them. This CDR3 spans 16 amino acids. In DNA, the CDR3 is TGCAGCGTTGCGCACATCACCAGTTCTGGGGCCAACGTCCTGACTTTC. Amino acids: CSVAHITSSGANVLTF.

The V gene is TRBV30, the J gene TRBJ1-5; 8 bases agree with TRBD1. The trim removed 0 bases at V and 0 bases at J, leaving 10 bases unmatched. This CDR3 has 18 amino acids. The germline V gene encodes CDR1 GTSNPN and CDR2 SVGIG (reference sequence). For the CDR3, the DNA is TGTGCCTGGAGTGTCCAAACAGGGGGGAGCCATAGCAATCAGCCCCAGCATTTT. This gives the protein CAWSVQTGGSHSNQPQHF.